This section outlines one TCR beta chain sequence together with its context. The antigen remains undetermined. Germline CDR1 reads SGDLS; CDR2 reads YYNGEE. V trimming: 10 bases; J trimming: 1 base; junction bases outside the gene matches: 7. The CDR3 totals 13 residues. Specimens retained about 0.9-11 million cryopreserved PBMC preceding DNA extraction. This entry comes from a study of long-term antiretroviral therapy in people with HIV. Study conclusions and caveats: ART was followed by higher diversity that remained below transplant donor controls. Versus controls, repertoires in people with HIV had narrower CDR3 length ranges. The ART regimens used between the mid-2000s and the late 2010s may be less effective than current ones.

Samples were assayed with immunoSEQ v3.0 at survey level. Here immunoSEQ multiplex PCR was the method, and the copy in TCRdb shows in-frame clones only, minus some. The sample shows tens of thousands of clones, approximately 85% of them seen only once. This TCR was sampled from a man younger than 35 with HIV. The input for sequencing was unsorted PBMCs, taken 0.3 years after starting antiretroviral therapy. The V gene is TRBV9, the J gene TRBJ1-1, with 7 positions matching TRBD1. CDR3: CAGARGPNTEAFF. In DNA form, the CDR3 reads TGTGCCGGAGCGAGGGGGCCGAACACTGAAGCTTTCTTT.